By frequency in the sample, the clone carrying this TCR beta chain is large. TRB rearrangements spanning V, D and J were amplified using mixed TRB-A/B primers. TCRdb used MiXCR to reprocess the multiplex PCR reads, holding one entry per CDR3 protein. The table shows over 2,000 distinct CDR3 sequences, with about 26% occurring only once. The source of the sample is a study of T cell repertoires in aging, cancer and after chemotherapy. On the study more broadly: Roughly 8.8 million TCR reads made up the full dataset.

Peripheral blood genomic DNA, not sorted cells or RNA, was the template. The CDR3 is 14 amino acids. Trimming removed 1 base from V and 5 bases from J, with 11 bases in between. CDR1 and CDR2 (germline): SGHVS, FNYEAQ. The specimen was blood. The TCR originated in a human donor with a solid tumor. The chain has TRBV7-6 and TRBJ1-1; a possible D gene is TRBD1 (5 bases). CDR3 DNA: TGTGCCAGCAGCTTAGACTTTGGGGGGACTGAAGCTTTCTTT. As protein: CASSLDFGGTEAFF.